Here is one T cell receptor (beta chain) with its context. Its specificity is not known. The ends lost 6 bases at V and 4 bases at J; junction bases unmatched: 9. The CDR3 totals 15 residues. Germline CDR1 reads MNHEY; CDR2 reads SMNVEV (reference sequence). Here immunoSEQ multiplex PCR was the method, and the copy in TCRdb shows in-frame clones only, minus some. The sample has 45,000 to 50,000 clones; 89% are singletons. This specimen comes from a study of OX40 agonist ivuxolimab in advanced cancers. Study summary: Hepatocellular carcinoma, melanoma, renal cell or head and neck cancer was diagnosed in the dose-escalation patients. Partial responses were achieved by three patients, one with hepatocellular carcinoma and two with cutaneous melanoma. General study points: Expanded peripheral T-cell antigen specificity went undetermined. The authors also found low normalized T-cell clonal expansion in some nonresponders.

The input for sequencing was CD4+ or CD8+ T cells sorted from blood, taken in a trial of the OX40 agonist ivuxolimab. The source of this sequence is an adult with an advanced solid tumor such as melanoma, head and neck, liver or kidney cancer. This sequence joins TRBV27 and TRBJ2-7; TRBD2 matches 10 bases. The CDR3 nucleotides are TGTGCCAGCAGAATCACTAGCGGGACGACGTACGAGCAGTACTTC. Translated, it gives CASRITSGTTYEQYF.